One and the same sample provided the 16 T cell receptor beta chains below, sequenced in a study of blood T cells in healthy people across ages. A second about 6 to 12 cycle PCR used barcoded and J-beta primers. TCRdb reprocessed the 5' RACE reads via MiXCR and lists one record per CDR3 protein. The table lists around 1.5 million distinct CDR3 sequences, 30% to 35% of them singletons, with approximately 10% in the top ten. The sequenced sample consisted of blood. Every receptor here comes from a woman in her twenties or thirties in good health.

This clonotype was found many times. The DNA for the CDR3 is TGTGCCAGCAGTTCCCCCGGACGTGAAGAGACCCAGTACTTC. Translation: CASSSPGREETQYF. The rearrangement uses TRBV28 and TRBJ2-5, with D hard to call. There are 14 residues in the CDR3. V shed 4 bases and J shed 3 bases, with 12 bases lying between them. From germline, CDR1 is MDHEN and CDR2 SYDVKM.

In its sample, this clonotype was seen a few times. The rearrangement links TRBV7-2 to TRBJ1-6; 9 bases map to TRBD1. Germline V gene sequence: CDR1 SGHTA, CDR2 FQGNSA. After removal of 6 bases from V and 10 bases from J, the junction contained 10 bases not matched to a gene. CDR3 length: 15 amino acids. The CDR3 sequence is CASRLGGQGLSPLHF. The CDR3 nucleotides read TGTGCCAGCAGACTAGGGGGACAGGGCCTATCACCCCTCCACTTT.

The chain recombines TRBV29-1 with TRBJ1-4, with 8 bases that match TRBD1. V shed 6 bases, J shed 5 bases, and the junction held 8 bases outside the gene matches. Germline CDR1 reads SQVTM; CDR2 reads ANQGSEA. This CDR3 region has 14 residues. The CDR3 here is CSVGQAGGNEKLFF. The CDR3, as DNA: TGCAGCGTGGGACAGGCGGGGGGAAATGAAAAACTGTTTTTT.

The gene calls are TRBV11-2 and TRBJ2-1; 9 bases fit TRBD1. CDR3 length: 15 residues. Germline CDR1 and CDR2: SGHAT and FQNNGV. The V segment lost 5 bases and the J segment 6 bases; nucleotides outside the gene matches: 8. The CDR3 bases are TGTGCCAGCAGCAACCGGGACAGGGCCGGCAATGAGCAGTTCTTC. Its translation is CASSNRDRAGNEQFF.

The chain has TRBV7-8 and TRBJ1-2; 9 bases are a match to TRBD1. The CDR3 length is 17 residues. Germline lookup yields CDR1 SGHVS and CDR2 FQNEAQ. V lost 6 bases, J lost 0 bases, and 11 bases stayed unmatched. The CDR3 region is CASSPWGQGNSNYGYTF. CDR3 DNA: TGTGCCAGCAGTCCATGGGGACAGGGAAATTCTAACTATGGCTACACCTTC.

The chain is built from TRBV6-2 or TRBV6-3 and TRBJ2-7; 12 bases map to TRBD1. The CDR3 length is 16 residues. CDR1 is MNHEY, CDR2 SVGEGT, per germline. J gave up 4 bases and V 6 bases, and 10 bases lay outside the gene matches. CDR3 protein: CASSTPGQGAVYEQYF. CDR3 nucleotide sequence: TGTGCCAGCAGCACCCCGGGACAGGGGGCAGTTTACGAGCAGTACTTC.

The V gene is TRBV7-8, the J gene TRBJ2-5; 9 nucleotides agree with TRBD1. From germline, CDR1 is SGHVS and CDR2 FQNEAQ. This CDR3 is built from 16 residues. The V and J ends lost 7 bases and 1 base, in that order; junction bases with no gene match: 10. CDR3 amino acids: CASTQHQTGGQETQYF. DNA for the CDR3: TGTGCCAGCACACAACACCAGACAGGGGGCCAAGAGACCCAGTACTTC.

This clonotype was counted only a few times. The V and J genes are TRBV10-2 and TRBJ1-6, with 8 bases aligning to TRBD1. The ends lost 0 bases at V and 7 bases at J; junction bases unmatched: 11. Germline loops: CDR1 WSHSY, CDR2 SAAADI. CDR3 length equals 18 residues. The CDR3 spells CASSESFWADRVNSPLHF. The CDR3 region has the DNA TGCGCCAGCAGTGAGTCATTTTGGGCGGACAGGGTGAATTCACCCCTCCACTTT.

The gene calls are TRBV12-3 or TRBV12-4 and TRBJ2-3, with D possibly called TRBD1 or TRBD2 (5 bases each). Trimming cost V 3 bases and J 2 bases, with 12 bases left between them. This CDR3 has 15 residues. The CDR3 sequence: CASSFGTHYTDTQYF. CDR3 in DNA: TGTGCCAGCAGTTTCGGGACCCACTACACAGATACGCAGTATTTT.

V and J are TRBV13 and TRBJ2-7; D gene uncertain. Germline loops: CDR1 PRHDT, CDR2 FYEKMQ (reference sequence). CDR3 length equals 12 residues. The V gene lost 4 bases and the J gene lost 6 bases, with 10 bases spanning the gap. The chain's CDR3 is CASSWGPSEQYF. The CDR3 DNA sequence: TGTGCCAGCAGCTGGGGTCCGTCCGAGCAGTACTTC.

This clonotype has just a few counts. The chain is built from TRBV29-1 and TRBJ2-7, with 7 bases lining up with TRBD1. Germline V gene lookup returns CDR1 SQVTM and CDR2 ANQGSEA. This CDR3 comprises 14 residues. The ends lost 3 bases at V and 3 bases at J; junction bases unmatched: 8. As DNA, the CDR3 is TGCAGCGTTGAGGTAGTGGCAGGGGGCTACGAGCAGTACTTC. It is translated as CSVEVVAGGYEQYF.

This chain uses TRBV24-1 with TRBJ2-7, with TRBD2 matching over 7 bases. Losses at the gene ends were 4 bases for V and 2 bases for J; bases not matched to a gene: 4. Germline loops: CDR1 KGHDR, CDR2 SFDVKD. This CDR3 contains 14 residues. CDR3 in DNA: TGTGCCACCAGTGACTCGACTAGCACCTACGAGCAGTACTTC. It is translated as CATSDSTSTYEQYF.

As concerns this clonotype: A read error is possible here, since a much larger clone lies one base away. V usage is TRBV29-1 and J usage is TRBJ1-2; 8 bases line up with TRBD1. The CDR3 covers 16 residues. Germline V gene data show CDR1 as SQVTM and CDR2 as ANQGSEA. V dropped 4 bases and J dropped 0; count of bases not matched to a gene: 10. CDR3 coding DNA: TGCAGCGTTGGAAGGCAGGGGGCTACCTCTAACTATGGCTACACCTTC. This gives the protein CSVGRQGATSNYGYTF.

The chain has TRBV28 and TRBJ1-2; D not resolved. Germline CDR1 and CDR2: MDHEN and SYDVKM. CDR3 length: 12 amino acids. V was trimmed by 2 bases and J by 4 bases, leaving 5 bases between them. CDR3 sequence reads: CASSLQTYGYTF. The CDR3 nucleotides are TGTGCCAGCAGTTTACAGACCTATGGCTACACCTTC.

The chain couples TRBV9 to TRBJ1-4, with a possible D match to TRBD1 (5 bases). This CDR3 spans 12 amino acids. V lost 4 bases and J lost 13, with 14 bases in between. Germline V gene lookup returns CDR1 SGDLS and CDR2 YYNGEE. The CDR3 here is CASSPGDQGLFF. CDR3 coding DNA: TGTGCCAGCAGCCCTGGGGACCAGGGACTGTTTTTT.

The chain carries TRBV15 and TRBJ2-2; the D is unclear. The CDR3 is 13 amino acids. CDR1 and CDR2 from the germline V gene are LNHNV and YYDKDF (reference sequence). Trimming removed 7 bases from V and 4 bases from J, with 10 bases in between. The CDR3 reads CATTEASTGELFF. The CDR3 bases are TGTGCCACCACTGAAGCGAGCACCGGGGAGCTGTTTTTT.